This T cell receptor beta chain is drawn from a study of beta chain features in type 1 diabetes. Background on the study: Examination covered around 98 million sorted cells spanning all samples. General study results and limits: A moderate, significant TCRB CDR3 shortening appeared in type 1 diabetes across four CD4+ subsets.

The CDR3 loop spans 13 amino acids. V lost 4 bases, J lost 14 bases, and 18 bases lay in between. Looked up from germline, CDR1 is MNHEY and CDR2 is SVGAGI. As concerns this clone: Antigen specificity is unknown.

The authors reverse transcribed all of the isolated RNA, so sequencing captured expressed TCRB transcripts. This table comes from immunoSEQ multiplex PCR, and its TCRdb copy is limited to in-frame clones, with some not included. There are about 210,000 clones in the sample; approximately 10% occur only once, and over 1% lies in the top ten. Blood was drawn once from each donor into heparinised tubes. The draws averaged around 110 mL. Sequences were obtained from central memory CD4+ T cells from blood. The chain couples TRBV6-5 to TRBJ2-1; maybe TRBD1 (5 bases). This clonotype was sampled from a man between 18 and 29 years old in good health. DNA for the CDR3: TGTGCCAGCAGTTCCAGCCATTTAGGGGCCAAGTTCTTC. Translation: CASSSSHLGAKFF.